This paragraph reports one T cell receptor (beta chain). Antigen unknown. The sample is drawn from a study of OX40 agonist ivuxolimab in advanced cancers. Study-level background: Three patients had partial responses: one hepatocellular carcinoma, two cutaneous melanoma.

Study-wide points: Some nonresponders additionally presented with little normalized T-cell clonal expansion.

Anyone with autoimmune disease history or systemic immunosuppression was excluded. V was pared by 5 bases and J by 0 bases, with 10 bases between. The length of the CDR3 is 14 residues. The germline V gene encodes CDR1 MDHEN and CDR2 SYDVKM. Libraries were prepared by immunoSEQ multiplex PCR; TCRdb keeps only in-frame clonotypes and omits some of them. Among about 120,000 clones listed, roughly 95% were seen once. The chain is built from TRBV28 and TRBJ1-1; tentatively, D is TRBD1 (5 bases). Material: CD4+ or CD8+ T cells sorted from blood, obtained in a trial of the OX40 agonist ivuxolimab. The sequence was obtained from an adult with an advanced solid tumor such as melanoma, head and neck, liver or kidney cancer. CDR3 DNA: TGTGCCAGCAGTCGGGGACGGATGAACACTGAAGCTTTCTTT. It encodes CASSRGRMNTEAFF.